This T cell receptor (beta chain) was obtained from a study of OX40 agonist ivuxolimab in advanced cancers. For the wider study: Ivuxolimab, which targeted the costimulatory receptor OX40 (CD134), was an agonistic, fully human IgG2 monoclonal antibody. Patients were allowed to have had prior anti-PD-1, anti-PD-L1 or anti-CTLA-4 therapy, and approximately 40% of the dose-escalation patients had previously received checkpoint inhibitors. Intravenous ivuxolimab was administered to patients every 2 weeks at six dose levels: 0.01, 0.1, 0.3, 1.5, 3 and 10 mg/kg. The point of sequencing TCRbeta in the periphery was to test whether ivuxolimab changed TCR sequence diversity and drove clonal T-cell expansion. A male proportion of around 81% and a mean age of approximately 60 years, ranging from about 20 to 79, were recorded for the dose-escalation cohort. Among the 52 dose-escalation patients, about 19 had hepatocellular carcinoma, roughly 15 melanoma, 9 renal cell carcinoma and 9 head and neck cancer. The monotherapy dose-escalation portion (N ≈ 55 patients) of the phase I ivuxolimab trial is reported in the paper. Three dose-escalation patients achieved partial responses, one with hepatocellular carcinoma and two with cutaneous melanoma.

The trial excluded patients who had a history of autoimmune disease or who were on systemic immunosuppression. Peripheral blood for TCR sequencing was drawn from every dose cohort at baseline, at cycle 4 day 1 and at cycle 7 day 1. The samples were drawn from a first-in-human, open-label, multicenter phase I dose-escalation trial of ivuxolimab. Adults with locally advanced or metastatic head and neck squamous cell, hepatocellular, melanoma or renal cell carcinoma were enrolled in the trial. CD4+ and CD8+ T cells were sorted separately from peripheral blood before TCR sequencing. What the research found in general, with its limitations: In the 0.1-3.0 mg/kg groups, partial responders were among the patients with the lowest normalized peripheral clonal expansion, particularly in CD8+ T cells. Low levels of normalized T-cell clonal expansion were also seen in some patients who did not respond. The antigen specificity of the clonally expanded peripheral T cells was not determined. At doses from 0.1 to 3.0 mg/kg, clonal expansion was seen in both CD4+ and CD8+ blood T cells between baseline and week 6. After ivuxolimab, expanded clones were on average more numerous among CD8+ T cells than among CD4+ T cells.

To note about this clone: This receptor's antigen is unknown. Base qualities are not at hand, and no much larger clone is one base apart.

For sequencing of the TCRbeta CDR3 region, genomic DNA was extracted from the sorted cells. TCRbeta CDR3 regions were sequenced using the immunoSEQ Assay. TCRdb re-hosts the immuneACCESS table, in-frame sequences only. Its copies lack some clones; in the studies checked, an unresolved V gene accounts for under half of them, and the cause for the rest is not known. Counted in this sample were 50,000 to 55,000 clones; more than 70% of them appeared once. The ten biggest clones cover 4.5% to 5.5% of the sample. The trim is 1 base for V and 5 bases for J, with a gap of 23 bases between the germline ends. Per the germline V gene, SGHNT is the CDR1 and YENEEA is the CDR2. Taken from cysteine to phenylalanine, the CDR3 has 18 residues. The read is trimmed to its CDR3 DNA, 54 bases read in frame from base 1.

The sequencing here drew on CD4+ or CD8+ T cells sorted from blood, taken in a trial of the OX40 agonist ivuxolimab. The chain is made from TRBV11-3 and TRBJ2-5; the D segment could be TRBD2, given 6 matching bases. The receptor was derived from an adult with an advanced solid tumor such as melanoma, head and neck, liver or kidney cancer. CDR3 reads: CASSLGLPLAAGVETQYF. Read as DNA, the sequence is TGTGCCAGCAGCTTAGGACTCCCCCTGGCAGCGGGTGTGGAGACCCAGTACTTC.